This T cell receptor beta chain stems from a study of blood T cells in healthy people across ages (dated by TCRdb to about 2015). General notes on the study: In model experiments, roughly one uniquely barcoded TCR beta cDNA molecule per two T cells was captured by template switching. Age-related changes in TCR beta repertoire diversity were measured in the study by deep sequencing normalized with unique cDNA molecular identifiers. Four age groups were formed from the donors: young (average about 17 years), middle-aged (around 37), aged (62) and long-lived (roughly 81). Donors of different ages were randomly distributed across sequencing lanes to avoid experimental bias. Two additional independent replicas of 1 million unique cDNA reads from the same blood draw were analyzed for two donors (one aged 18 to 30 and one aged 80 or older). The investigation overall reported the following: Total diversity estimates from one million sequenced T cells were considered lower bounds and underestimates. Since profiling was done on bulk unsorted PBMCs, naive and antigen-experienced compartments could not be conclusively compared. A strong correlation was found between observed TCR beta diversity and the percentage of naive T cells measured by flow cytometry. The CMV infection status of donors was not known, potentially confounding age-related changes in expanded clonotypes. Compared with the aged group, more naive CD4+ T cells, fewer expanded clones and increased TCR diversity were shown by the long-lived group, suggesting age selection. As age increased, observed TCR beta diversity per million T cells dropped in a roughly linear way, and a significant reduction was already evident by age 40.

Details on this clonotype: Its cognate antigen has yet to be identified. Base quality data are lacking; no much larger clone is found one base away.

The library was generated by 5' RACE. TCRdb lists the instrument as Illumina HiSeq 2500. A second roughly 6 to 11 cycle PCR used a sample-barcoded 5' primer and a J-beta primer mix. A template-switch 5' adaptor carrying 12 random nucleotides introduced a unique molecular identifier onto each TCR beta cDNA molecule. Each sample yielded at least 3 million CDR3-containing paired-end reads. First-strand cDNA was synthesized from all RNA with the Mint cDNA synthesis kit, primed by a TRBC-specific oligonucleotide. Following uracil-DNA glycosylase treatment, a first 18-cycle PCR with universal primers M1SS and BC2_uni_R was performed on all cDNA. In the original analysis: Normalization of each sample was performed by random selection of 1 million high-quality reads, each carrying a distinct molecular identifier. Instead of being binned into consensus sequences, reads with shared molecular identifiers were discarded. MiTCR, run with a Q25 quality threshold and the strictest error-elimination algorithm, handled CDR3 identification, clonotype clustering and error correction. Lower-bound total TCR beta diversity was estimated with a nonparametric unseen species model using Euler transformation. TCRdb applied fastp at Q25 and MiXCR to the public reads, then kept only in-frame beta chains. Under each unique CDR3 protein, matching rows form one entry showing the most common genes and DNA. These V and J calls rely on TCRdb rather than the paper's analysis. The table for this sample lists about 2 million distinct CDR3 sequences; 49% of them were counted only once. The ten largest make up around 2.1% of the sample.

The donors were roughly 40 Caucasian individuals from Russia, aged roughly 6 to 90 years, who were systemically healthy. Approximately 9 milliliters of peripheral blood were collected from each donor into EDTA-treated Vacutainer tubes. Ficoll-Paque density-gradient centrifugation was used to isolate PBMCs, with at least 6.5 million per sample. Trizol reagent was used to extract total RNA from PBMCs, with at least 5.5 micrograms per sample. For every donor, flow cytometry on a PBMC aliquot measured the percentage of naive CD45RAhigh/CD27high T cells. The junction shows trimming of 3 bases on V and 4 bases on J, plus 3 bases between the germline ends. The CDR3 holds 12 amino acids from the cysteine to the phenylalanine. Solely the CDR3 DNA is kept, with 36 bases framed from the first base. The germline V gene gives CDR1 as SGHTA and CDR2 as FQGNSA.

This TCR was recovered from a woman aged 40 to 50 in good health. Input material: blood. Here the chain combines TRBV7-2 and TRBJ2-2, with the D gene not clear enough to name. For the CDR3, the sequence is CASSFITGELFF. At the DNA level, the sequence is TGTGCCAGCAGCTTTATCACCGGGGAGCTGTTTTTT.